This is a list of T cell receptor beta chains from one sample in a study of graft-versus-host responses after intestinal transplantation. Measured with immunoSEQ multiplex PCR; TCRdb has only the in-frame clones, and not every one. The table includes approximately 86,000 clones, roughly 91% detected once. The antigens these receptors bind are not known. The sequences come from unstimulated CD4+ T cells sorted from spleen or lymph node cells, collected before intestinal transplant. The receptors shown here come from a human donor who received an intestinal transplant. Each CDR3 is given with its conserved first and last residue. Each record gives: D gene, clone size, J gene, V gene, CDR3 protein, CDR3 DNA. D genes are given only for firm matches. Size tells how often a clone was seen (once, few, many) or the class of an expanded clone, and some rows leave it out.

>TRBD1|NA|TRBJ1-5|TRBV23-1
CASSQSYGTGDLYSNQPQHF
TGCGCCAGCAGTCAGTCGTACGGGACAGGGGACCTCTATAGCAATCAGCCCCAGCATTTT
>TRBD2|NA|TRBJ2-7|TRBV28
CASSLAGPAYEQYF
TGTGCCAGCAGTCTAGCGGGGCCCGCCTACGAGCAGTACTTC
>NA|NA|TRBJ2-5|TRBV5-1
CASSQGDTQETQYF
TGCGCCAGCAGCCAAGGGGACACGCAAGAGACCCAGTACTTC
>NA|NA|TRBJ2-7|TRBV12-5
CASGFYPSSGSSEQYF
TGTGCTAGTGGTTTTTACCCATCATCAGGCTCGAGCGAGCAGTACTTC
>NA|NA|TRBJ1-1|TRBV5-1
CASSLRGLPEAFF
TGCGCCAGCAGCTTAAGGGGTCTCCCTGAAGCTTTCTTT
>TRBD1|NA|TRBJ1-5|TRBV7-2
CASSSDRDNQPQHF
TGTGCCAGCAGCTCTGACAGGGATAACCAGCCCCAGCATTTT
>NA|NA|TRBJ2-7|TRBV5-1
CASSLDTGYEQYF
TGCGCCAGCAGCCTCGACACTGGCTACGAGCAGTACTTC
>NA|NA|TRBJ1-2|TRBV9
CASSVVGANSGYTF
TGTGCCAGCAGCGTTGTGGGGGCAAACAGTGGCTACACCTTC
>NA|NA|TRBJ1-2|TRBV7-2
CASSAQGGGNYGYTF
TGTGCCAGCAGCGCCCAGGGAGGCGGGAACTATGGCTACACCTTC
>NA|NA|TRBJ1-1|TRBV6-5
CASSYTSGNTEAFF
TGTGCCAGCAGTTACACCTCAGGGAACACTGAAGCTTTCTTT
>NA|NA|TRBJ1-4|TRBV25-1
CASSPSNRANEKLFF
TGTGCCAGCAGTCCCAGCAACAGGGCTAATGAAAAACTGTTTTTT
>TRBD1|NA|TRBJ1-6|TRBV23-1
CASSTKEAGGGFSSYNSPLHF
TGCGCCAGCAGTACTAAAGAAGCAGGGGGCGGATTCAGCTCCTATAATTCACCCCTCCACTTT
>TRBD2|NA|TRBJ2-1|TRBV29-1
CSVEGRGLASYNEQFF
TGCAGCGTTGAAGGGCGGGGACTAGCGTCCTACAATGAGCAGTTCTTC
>NA|NA|TRBJ1-2|TRBV19
CASSGLYYGYTF
TGTGCCAGTAGCGGACTGTACTATGGCTACACCTTC
>NA|NA|TRBJ1-6|TRBV10-3
CAIKSAPGDNSPLHF
TGTGCCATCAAATCCGCGCCAGGGGATAATTCACCCCTCCACTTT
>TRBD1|once|TRBJ1-6|TRBV15
CATSRETGQGFNSPLHF
TGTGCCACCAGCAGAGAAACGGGACAGGGTTTTAATTCACCCCTCCACTTT
>NA|NA|TRBJ1-1|TRBV5-1
CASSNKGTRDTEAFF
TGCGCCAGCAGCAACAAGGGTACGAGGGACACTGAAGCTTTCTTT
>TRBD1|NA|TRBJ1-3|TRBV19
CASRTGGGGNTIYF
TGTGCCAGTCGAACAGGGGGTGGTGGAAACACCATATATTTT
>NA|NA|TRBJ1-4|TRBV19
CATSGGRTPKLFF
TGTGCCACTTCGGGTGGAAGAACCCCTAAACTGTTTTTT
>TRBD2|NA|TRBJ2-1|TRBV7-2
CASSSQAGGPIVGEQFF
TGTGCCAGCAGCTCACAAGCGGGGGGGCCTATCGTGGGTGAGCAGTTCTTC
>TRBD1|NA|TRBJ2-7|TRBV7-2
CASSPGQGAGEQYF
TGTGCCAGCAGCCCGGGACAGGGGGCGGGAGAGCAGTACTTC
>TRBD1|NA|TRBJ2-7|TRBV10-1
CASSAGTGKSGASYSYEQYF
TGCGCCAGCAGTGCCGGGACAGGAAAAAGTGGTGCCTCTTATTCCTACGAGCAGTACTTC
>NA|NA|TRBJ2-2|TRBV12-5
CASGLGHGNTGELFF
TGTGCTAGTGGATTGGGACACGGAAACACCGGGGAGCTGTTTTTT
>NA|NA|TRBJ2-3|TRBV12-5
CASGLVLGASTDTQYF
TGTGCTAGTGGTTTGGTACTGGGGGCCAGCACAGATACGCAGTATTTT
>NA|once|TRBJ1-1|TRBV6-6
CASSTEPREAFF
TGTGCCAGCAGTACGGAACCCAGGGAAGCTTTCTTT
>NA|NA|TRBJ1-1|TRBV5-1
CASSLALTGGSTEAFF
TGCGCCAGCAGCTTGGCTTTGACTGGGGGGAGCACTGAAGCTTTCTTT
>NA|NA|TRBJ2-5|TRBV2
CASSTYRSSYQETQYF
TGTGCCAGCAGTACGTACAGGTCCTCGTACCAAGAGACCCAGTACTTC
>NA|NA|TRBJ1-2|TRBV4-1
CASSQVRDYGYTF
TGCGCCAGCAGCCAAGTACGCGACTATGGCTACACCTTC